This T cell receptor (beta chain) was profiled in a study of blood T cells in healthy people across ages. Primed by a sample-barcoded 5' primer and a J-beta primer mix, a second PCR proceeded for roughly 6 to 12 cycles. Each CDR3 protein gets one entry after TCRdb re-called the 5' RACE reads with MiXCR. The data show about 1.7 million distinct CDR3 sequences, about 30% seen once. This clonotype turned up a few times. Material: blood. The source of this sequence is a woman aged 30 to 39 in good health.

This CDR3 is CATGVVGAVEKLFF. Here the CDR3 DNA reads TGTGCCACCGGAGTTGTGGGGGCAGTAGAAAAACTGTTTTTT. V gene TRBV28 combines with J gene TRBJ1-4, with a possible D match to TRBD1 (6 bases). The germline gives CDR1 MDHEN, CDR2 SYDVKM. Between the trimmed V and J ends, which lost 10 bases and 8 bases, there was a span of 20 bases. CDR3 length equals 14 residues. The whole variable domain, remainder taken from reference TRBV28 and TRBJ1-4, is DVKVTQSSRYLVKRTGEKVFLECVQDMDHENMFWYRQDPGLGLRLIYFSYDVKMKEKGDIPEGYSVSREKKERFSLILESASTNQTSMYLCATGVVGAVEKLFFGSGTQLSVL.